This TCR beta chain appears in the sequencing data of a study of PD-L1 blockade in urothelial cancer. This table comes from immunoSEQ multiplex PCR, and its TCRdb copy is limited to in-frame clones, with some not included. The sample gives tens of thousands of clones, about 89% of which show up once; about 1% is in the top ten. Time point defined: pretreatment peripheral blood. The source material was PBMCs, sampled around atezolizumab (anti-PD-L1) treatment. The clonotype was recovered from a woman of 80 years or more with urothelial cancer.

This CDR3 is CASSQTPTGDFNQPQHF. CDR3 DNA: TGCGCCAGCAGCCAGACACCTACAGGGGACTTCAATCAGCCCCAGCATTTT. The rearrangement links TRBV4-1 to TRBJ1-5; 7 positions agree with TRBD1. The germline gives CDR1 MGHRA, CDR2 YSYEKL. The CDR3 totals 17 residues. V dropped 3 bases and J dropped 3; count of bases not matched to a gene: 11.